Listed below are T cell receptor beta chains from one sample, sequenced in a study of technical replicates of blood from several donors. Sequencing used immunoSEQ multiplex PCR; TCRdb keeps in-frame clones, though not all of them. The sample holds 13,000 to 15,000 clones, 80% seen once. Sequenced sample: PBMCs. Receptors were obtained from a human donor in good health. CDR3s include the opening cysteine and the closing phenylalanine or tryptophan. D genes are given only for firm matches. Clone size is given for some rows only: seen once, a few or many times, or a class if the clone is expanded.

clone size: .; J gene: TRBJ2-2; D gene: .; V gene: TRBV11-2; CDR3 protein: CASSLSNTGELFF; CDR3 DNA: TGTGCCAGCAGCCTGTCGAACACCGGGGAGCTGTTTTTT
clone size: few; J gene: TRBJ2-7; D gene: .; V gene: TRBV10-1; CDR3 protein: CASSERRDYEQYF; CDR3 DNA: TGCGCCAGCAGTGAAAGGCGGGACTACGAGCAGTACTTC
clone size: few; J gene: TRBJ1-5; D gene: TRBD1; V gene: TRBV4-1; CDR3 protein: CASSLIGTGINQPQHF; CDR3 DNA: TGCGCCAGCAGCCTAATAGGGACAGGGATCAATCAGCCCCAGCATTTT
clone size: .; J gene: TRBJ2-5; D gene: .; V gene: TRBV7-2; CDR3 protein: CASSQRQTQYF; CDR3 DNA: TGTGCCAGCAGCCAGCGGCAGACCCAGTACTTC
clone size: .; J gene: TRBJ1-2; D gene: TRBD1; V gene: TRBV30; CDR3 protein: CAWTTGGNGYTF; CDR3 DNA: TGTGCCTGGACCACAGGGGGAAATGGCTACACCTTC
clone size: .; J gene: TRBJ2-2; D gene: .; V gene: TRBV5-4; CDR3 protein: CASSLGSGDTGELFF; CDR3 DNA: TGTGCCAGCAGCTTAGGGTCAGGGGACACCGGGGAGCTGTTTTTT
clone size: .; J gene: TRBJ1-1; D gene: .; V gene: TRBV19; CDR3 protein: CASSSRETAEAFF; CDR3 DNA: TGTGCCAGTAGCTCCAGGGAAACCGCTGAAGCTTTCTTT
clone size: .; J gene: TRBJ2-7; D gene: .; V gene: TRBV27; CDR3 protein: CASSFREGAYEQYF; CDR3 DNA: TGTGCCAGCAGTTTCCGGGAAGGAGCCTACGAGCAGTACTTC
clone size: .; J gene: TRBJ1-4; D gene: .; V gene: TRBV6-5; CDR3 protein: CASSHQGTPNEKLFF; CDR3 DNA: TGTGCCAGCAGTCACCAGGGGACCCCTAATGAAAAACTGTTTTTT
clone size: .; J gene: TRBJ2-1; D gene: .; V gene: TRBV18; CDR3 protein: CASSLQYNEQFF; CDR3 DNA: TGTGCCAGCTCACTTCAATACAATGAGCAGTTCTTC
clone size: .; J gene: TRBJ1-2; D gene: TRBD1; V gene: TRBV27; CDR3 protein: CASSSIPGQGAFGYTF; CDR3 DNA: TGTGCCAGCAGCAGTATTCCGGGACAGGGGGCCTTCGGCTACACCTTC
clone size: .; J gene: TRBJ2-7; D gene: .; V gene: TRBV7-7; CDR3 protein: CASSTQALTEQYF; CDR3 DNA: TGTGCCAGCAGCACACAGGCCCTAACGGAGCAGTACTTC
clone size: .; J gene: TRBJ2-3; D gene: TRBD2; V gene: TRBV13; CDR3 protein: CASSPGLAGRVVGTDTQYF; CDR3 DNA: TGTGCCAGCAGCCCAGGACTAGCAGGGAGGGTGGTGGGCACAGATACGCAGTATTTT
clone size: .; J gene: TRBJ2-7; D gene: TRBD1; V gene: TRBV6-1; CDR3 protein: CASSGDRGYEQYF; CDR3 DNA: TGTGCCAGCAGTGGGGACAGGGGGTACGAGCAGTACTTC
clone size: once; J gene: TRBJ2-2; D gene: TRBD2; V gene: TRBV7-9; CDR3 protein: CASSLGGGLVNTGELFF; CDR3 DNA: TGTGCCAGCAGCTTAGGGGGCGGACTAGTGAACACCGGGGAGCTGTTTTTT
clone size: once; J gene: TRBJ2-7; D gene: TRBD1; V gene: TRBV9; CDR3 protein: CASSTTGRQGVGEQYF; CDR3 DNA: TGTGCCAGCAGCACAACCGGCAGACAGGGGGTCGGCGAGCAGTACTTC
clone size: .; J gene: TRBJ2-3; D gene: .; V gene: TRBV28; CDR3 protein: CASSSGGFTGGRDTQYF; CDR3 DNA: TGTGCCAGCAGCTCAGGAGGATTCACCGGGGGTCGGGATACGCAGTATTTT
clone size: .; J gene: TRBJ1-5; D gene: TRBD1; V gene: TRBV7-2; CDR3 protein: CASSFGTGGQPQHF; CDR3 DNA: TGTGCCAGCAGCTTCGGGACAGGAGGTCAGCCCCAGCATTTT
clone size: .; J gene: TRBJ2-1; D gene: TRBD2; V gene: TRBV7-8; CDR3 protein: CASSLVAGRDHEQFF; CDR3 DNA: TGTGCCAGCAGCTTAGTAGCGGGGAGGGACCATGAGCAGTTCTTC
clone size: .; J gene: TRBJ2-3; D gene: .; V gene: TRBV5-1; CDR3 protein: CASSSTGTHGDTQYF; CDR3 DNA: TGCGCCAGCAGCTCGACCGGGACACACGGGGATACGCAGTATTTT
clone size: .; J gene: TRBJ2-1; D gene: .; V gene: TRBV5-1; CDR3 protein: CASSPGPAENNEQFF; CDR3 DNA: TGCGCCAGCAGCCCCGGCCCGGCGGAAAACAATGAGCAGTTCTTC
clone size: few; J gene: TRBJ2-7; D gene: TRBD1; V gene: TRBV11-2; CDR3 protein: CASSREGDRAYF; CDR3 DNA: TGTGCCAGCAGTCGAGAGGGGGACAGGGCCTACTTC
clone size: few; J gene: TRBJ2-7; D gene: TRBD1; V gene: TRBV14; CDR3 protein: CASSQGDRPYEQYF; CDR3 DNA: TGTGCCAGCAGCCAAGGGGACAGACCCTACGAGCAGTACTTC
clone size: .; J gene: TRBJ2-3; D gene: TRBD2; V gene: TRBV6-1; CDR3 protein: CASSDYAGDTDTQYF; CDR3 DNA: TGTGCCAGCAGTGATTATGCGGGAGACACAGATACGCAGTATTTT
clone size: .; J gene: TRBJ2-3; D gene: .; V gene: TRBV12-5; CDR3 protein: CASGLGLGASTDTQYF; CDR3 DNA: TGTGCTAGTGGTTTGGGACTTGGAGCTAGCACAGATACGCAGTATTTT
clone size: .; J gene: TRBJ2-5; D gene: TRBD1; V gene: TRBV15; CDR3 protein: CATKSGTGYQETQYF; CDR3 DNA: TGTGCCACCAAGTCCGGGACAGGGTACCAAGAGACCCAGTACTTC
clone size: .; J gene: TRBJ1-5; D gene: .; V gene: TRBV19; CDR3 protein: CASSSRYSNQPQHF; CDR3 DNA: TGTGCCAGTAGTAGCCGCTATAGCAATCAGCCCCAGCATTTT
clone size: .; J gene: TRBJ1-1; D gene: .; V gene: TRBV11-2; CDR3 protein: CASSLDSGGTEAFF; CDR3 DNA: TGTGCCAGCAGCTTAGATTCGGGGGGGACTGAAGCTTTCTTT
clone size: .; J gene: TRBJ1-5; D gene: .; V gene: TRBV14; CDR3 protein: CASRGSSPSGRNQPQHF; CDR3 DNA: TGTGCCAGCAGGGGCTCTTCCCCATCAGGGCGCAATCAGCCCCAGCATTTT
clone size: .; J gene: TRBJ2-3; D gene: TRBD2; V gene: TRBV18; CDR3 protein: CASSPRTSGGADTQYF; CDR3 DNA: TGTGCCAGCTCACCGCGGACTAGCGGGGGGGCAGATACGCAGTATTTT
clone size: few; J gene: TRBJ2-7; D gene: TRBD2; V gene: TRBV27; CDR3 protein: CASSRTLSGSTYEQYF; CDR3 DNA: TGTGCCAGCAGCCGGACATTAAGCGGGAGCACCTACGAGCAGTACTTC
clone size: .; J gene: TRBJ2-7; D gene: .; V gene: TRBV28; CDR3 protein: CATLLTAPYEQYF; CDR3 DNA: TGTGCCACCCTACTGACAGCCCCCTACGAGCAGTACTTC
clone size: once; J gene: TRBJ2-2; D gene: .; V gene: TRBV28; CDR3 protein: CASISGANTGELFF; CDR3 DNA: TGTGCCAGCATATCGGGGGCGAACACCGGGGAGCTGTTTTTT
clone size: .; J gene: TRBJ2-7; D gene: .; V gene: TRBV11-2; CDR3 protein: CASSQNYEQYF; CDR3 DNA: TGTGCCAGCAGCCAGAACTACGAGCAGTACTTC
clone size: .; J gene: TRBJ2-5; D gene: TRBD2; V gene: TRBV5-1; CDR3 protein: CASSPPGLAGQETQYF; CDR3 DNA: TGCGCCAGCAGCCCCCCCGGACTAGCGGGACAAGAGACCCAGTACTTC
clone size: .; J gene: TRBJ2-1; D gene: .; V gene: TRBV5-1; CDR3 protein: CASSRDPTARPNEQFF; CDR3 DNA: TGCGCCAGCAGCCGCGACCCCACTGCTAGACCAAATGAGCAGTTCTTC
clone size: .; J gene: TRBJ2-7; D gene: .; V gene: TRBV7-9; CDR3 protein: CASSLETRIRDEQYF; CDR3 DNA: TGTGCCAGCAGCTTAGAGACTAGAATACGCGACGAGCAGTACTTC
clone size: .; J gene: TRBJ2-7; D gene: TRBD2; V gene: TRBV30; CDR3 protein: CAWGSGTAHYEQYF; CDR3 DNA: TGTGCCTGGGGTAGCGGGACGGCCCACTACGAGCAGTACTTC
clone size: .; J gene: TRBJ2-2; D gene: TRBD1; V gene: TRBV5-6; CDR3 protein: CASSLAGQGSSGELFF; CDR3 DNA: TGTGCCAGCAGCTTGGCGGGACAGGGCAGCAGCGGGGAGCTGTTTTTT
clone size: .; J gene: TRBJ2-3; D gene: .; V gene: TRBV9; CDR3 protein: CASSVTGSTDTQYF; CDR3 DNA: TGTGCCAGCAGCGTCACCGGGAGCACAGATACGCAGTATTTT
clone size: .; J gene: TRBJ1-4; D gene: .; V gene: TRBV25-1; CDR3 protein: CASSSGTTNEKLFF; CDR3 DNA: TGTGCCAGCAGTTCGGGGACAACTAATGAAAAACTGTTTTTT
clone size: few; J gene: TRBJ2-7; D gene: .; V gene: TRBV7-2; CDR3 protein: CASSQLLQQYF; CDR3 DNA: TGTGCCAGCAGCCAACTACTTCAGCAGTACTTC
clone size: .; J gene: TRBJ1-2; D gene: TRBD1; V gene: TRBV14; CDR3 protein: CASSQDTWETPGGTGKYGYTF; CDR3 DNA: TGTGCCAGCAGCCAAGATACGTGGGAGACGCCGGGGGGGACAGGGAAGTATGGCTACACCTTC
clone size: .; J gene: TRBJ2-3; D gene: TRBD2; V gene: TRBV10-3; CDR3 protein: CAISESIASGESDLQYF; CDR3 DNA: TGTGCCATCAGTGAGTCGATTGCTAGCGGGGAGTCAGATTTGCAGTATTTT
clone size: few; J gene: TRBJ1-1; D gene: TRBD1; V gene: TRBV11-2; CDR3 protein: CASSLDWGQGGQAFF; CDR3 DNA: TGTGCCAGCAGCTTAGATTGGGGACAGGGGGGTCAAGCTTTCTTT
clone size: .; J gene: TRBJ2-2; D gene: TRBD2; V gene: TRBV18; CDR3 protein: CASSLSRGRASGELFF; CDR3 DNA: TGTGCCAGCTCACTCTCGCGCGGGAGGGCCTCCGGGGAGCTGTTTTTT
clone size: .; J gene: TRBJ2-2; D gene: TRBD1; V gene: TRBV6-5; CDR3 protein: CASSYQTGAFAGELFF; CDR3 DNA: TGTGCCAGCAGTTACCAGACAGGGGCATTCGCCGGGGAGCTGTTTTTT
clone size: .; J gene: TRBJ2-3; D gene: .; V gene: TRBV11-3; CDR3 protein: CASSRTLGPASTDTQYF; CDR3 DNA: TGTGCCAGCAGCCGGACCTTGGGGCCAGCTAGCACAGATACGCAGTATTTT
clone size: .; J gene: TRBJ1-2; D gene: TRBD1; V gene: TRBV7-3; CDR3 protein: CASSFRDRANGYTF; CDR3 DNA: TGTGCCAGCAGCTTCCGGGACAGGGCGAACGGCTACACCTTC
clone size: .; J gene: TRBJ2-1; D gene: TRBD2; V gene: TRBV15; CDR3 protein: CATSRDPPGSGSVNEQFF; CDR3 DNA: TGTGCCACCAGCAGAGATCCACCGGGTAGCGGGAGTGTCAATGAGCAGTTCTTC
clone size: .; J gene: TRBJ2-7; D gene: .; V gene: TRBV10-1; CDR3 protein: CASSESNSESQQYF; CDR3 DNA: TGCGCCAGCAGTGAGTCTAACTCCGAATCCCAGCAGTACTTC
clone size: once; J gene: TRBJ1-1; D gene: TRBD1; V gene: TRBV28; CDR3 protein: CASSITGGGTEAFF; CDR3 DNA: TGTGCCAGCAGTATCACAGGGGGAGGAACTGAAGCTTTCTTT
clone size: .; J gene: TRBJ1-5; D gene: TRBD1; V gene: TRBV5-4; CDR3 protein: CASSLQGAGQPQHF; CDR3 DNA: TGTGCCAGCAGCCTACAGGGGGCAGGGCAGCCCCAGCATTTT
clone size: .; J gene: TRBJ2-5; D gene: TRBD1; V gene: TRBV18; CDR3 protein: CASSPNRGQETQYF; CDR3 DNA: TGTGCCAGCTCACCAAACAGGGGACAAGAGACCCAGTACTTC